This T cell receptor beta chain is from a study of cytomegalovirus exposure and HLA in healthy donors (dated 2017 in TCRdb). With respect to the entire study: In an earlier analysis of roughly 590 of the donors, about 270 Gb of sequence data and some 120 million unique TCR beta sequences from roughly 200 million T cells were reported. The genetic ancestry cluster associated with self-reported Caucasian donors included about 81% of the roughly 400 genotyped donors. A later genetic analysis took genome-wide SNP genotypes for about 60% of the roughly 670 donors and used that subset as a discovery cohort. The T cell repertoires of around 670 subjects were profiled by immunosequencing and related to cytomegalovirus serostatus. Among roughly 370 genotyped donors of the cohort, an average of approximately 240,000 unique TCR beta nucleotide sequences were sequenced per donor, around 18% of them non-productive. Typing coverage differed by locus: A, B, C, DRB1 and DQB1 were typed in about 620-630 donors, DQA1 in 522, DPA1 in 606, and DPB1 in just under 490. To decide whether each TCR beta V gene segment behaved as functional or pseudogenic, an earlier analysis of some 580 of the donors relied on high-throughput TCR beta sequencing. Every discovery cohort repertoire had been produced on one sequencing platform. About 310 gigabases of sequencing data and tens of millions of unique TCR sequences were included in an early release covering several hundred HLA-typed donors. Both class I and class II loci were covered by HLA typing, at four-digit resolution. Besides the first cohort of around 670 subjects, a separate validation cohort made up of 95 to 150 different subjects was used. The study aimed to test whether cataloging public T cell receptors could reveal signatures of past pathogen exposure. To predict cytomegalovirus infection status, the study combined high-throughput TCR immunosequencing, statistical association of individual TCRs with disease status, and machine learning. To study patterns of TCR occurrence, a later analysis re-analyzed previously published TCR beta repertoires from 600 to 750 donors and added high-resolution HLA genotyping. Donor age, sex, ethnicity and CMV serostatus were compiled together with the repertoire data. Four to six DR-DQ haplotypes were handled as single units for association and clustering, since linkage in the cohort was strong. Rather than drawing on any new phenotypic data, the later analysis identified candidate immune exposures from TCR beta sequences and the way those sequences occurred across donors.

About this clone itself: This clone's antigen is unknown. Base qualities were left out, and no much larger clone turns up one base away.

The library came from the immunoSEQ multiplex PCR assay. The multiplex PCR relied on a mix of 60 forward primers for TCR Vbeta segments and 13 reverse primers for TCR Jbeta segments. Amplification of the CDR3 region of rearranged TCR beta genes was performed with a multiplex PCR assay on genomic DNA. Amplified TCR beta libraries were sequenced as 87-base-pair reads on the Illumina HiSeq System. As for the original processing: In a later analysis, approximately 74 million unique TCR beta chains were counted across the 650 to 750 repertoires, and roughly 11 million of these chains were shared by at least two donors. A nearest-neighbor algorithm error-corrected the raw reads and collapsed the reads into unique sequences, merging closely related sequences to remove PCR and sequencing errors. To assign V, D and J gene segments, CDR3 sequences were aligned to IMGT reference sequences. For a sequence to be retained, a match of at least six nucleotides was required to both a V gene segment and a J gene segment. Rearrangements were classified as productive when the CDR3 lacked stop codons and remained in frame with V and J, and all other rearrangements were classified as non-productive. CDR3 was defined by IMGT convention, running from the second conserved V-encoded cysteine to the conserved J-encoded phenylalanine. The earlier analysis of about 640 of the donors excluded any sequence lacking an unambiguous match to a single V gene segment. In an earlier analysis of 500 to 750 of the donors, V segments were called functional above 56.7% productive rearrangements and were called segregating when the between-donor standard deviation exceeded 5%. A statistical classification framework was built to diagnose cytomegalovirus status from the catalog of TCR beta chain sequences. In a later analysis, TCR nucleotide sequences were compared against IMGT/GENE-DB human TR gene sequences so that V and J genes could be assigned. In a later analysis, CDR3 sequences and most-parsimonious VDJ recombination scenarios were assigned using the TCRdist pipeline. A later analysis defined each TCR beta chain by its CDR3 amino acid sequence plus V-gene family, and excluded reads lacking a unique V-gene family. As a way to deal with suspected cross-contamination and a sequencing artifact, a later analysis dropped more than 500 nucleotide sequences that were highly shared and had low generation probability. In a later analysis, a clonal expansion index for each public chain was calculated from normalized within-repertoire ranks of inferred template counts. In a later analysis, generation probabilities were computed using a VDJ recombination model fitted to out-of-frame rearrangements, and the results were checked against IGoR. In a later analysis, TCR-TCR, TCR-HLA and TCR-CMV co-occurrence was scored with hypergeometric tests, and a repertoire-size bias correction was applied to TCR pairs. A later analysis estimated false discovery rates by permuting HLA or CMV assignments 20 times. In a later analysis, co-occurring TCRs were grouped using DBSCAN, and TCRdist sequence similarity was added for clustering within HLA-allele-positive subsets. For co-occurrence clustering, repertoires with fewer than 30,000 or more than 120,000 public chains were excluded, along with four to six repertoires with anomalous nucleotide sharing. TCRdb holds this immuneACCESS table with in-frame rearrangements only. Some clones are missing; in checked studies, unresolved V genes explain under half, and the rest has no known cause. The V and J calls and clone size are taken from that table; D and trimming were inferred from the DNA. The sample table holds around 90,000 clones, of which 85% were seen once. The ten largest make up around 7.4% of the sample.

What the study reported, not specific to this receptor: The classifier was reported to diagnose cytomegalovirus status with high specificity and sensitivity in both the original cohort and the validation cohort. When HLA alleles, especially DR and DQ, strongly co-occurred, attributing TCR associations to individual alleles was difficult. According to the authors, the approach could potentially be generalized to other disease states and immunological phenotypes. In vitro tests confirmed that a few of the cytomegalovirus-associated TCR beta chains recognize cytomegalovirus antigens. The only immune exposure information available for the cohort was CMV serostatus. According to a later analysis, TCR association rates differed among HLA loci, with DRB1 alleles showing the most associated TCRs and HLA-C alleles showing the fewest. Specific HLA alleles were associated with 18,000 or so TCR beta sequences at a false discovery rate of 0.05 in a later analysis. The cohort was sequenced for TCR beta chains only, and without alpha or paired-chain data the features that could be detected were limited. Presence/absence analyses assumed roughly uniform sequencing depth across donors, an assumption that may not hold. Compared with the roughly 710-donor mean, donors in an Asian-associated ancestry cluster had fewer N-insertions in productive TCRs, according to a later genetic analysis. Several of the top co-occurrence clusters appeared to be linked to parvovirus B19, influenza, CMV and Epstein-Barr virus, according to a later analysis. In a later analysis, HLA-associated TCR beta chains were found to be more clonally expanded and to have lower generation probabilities than equally common non-associated chains. Linkage disequilibrium might explain the correlated functional status among segregating V segments, but an unknown experimental factor could not be ruled out. In an earlier analysis of 587 of the donors, most TCR beta V segments were observed in productive rearrangements about 90% or about 30% of the time, broadly matching IMGT annotations. A later genetic analysis associated a missense DCLRE1C variant with V-gene and J-gene trimming of TCR beta chains, and an independent cohort replicated the association. The earlier analysis of some 560 of the donors excluded approximately 15 rarely observed V segments, including chromosome 9 orphons, because counts were too low. A further reported finding was that TCR beta sequences accurately predicted the HLA-A and HLA-B alleles for most subjects in the first cohort. Because HLA typing was unavailable for some donors at each locus, only the typed subset was used in association tests. Most TCR sequences were observed very rarely across donors, whereas some public TCRs were present in many individuals. In a later analysis, most CMV-associated TCR beta chains were found to appear HLA-restricted, with HLA associations seemingly driven largely by CMV exposure. A cluster of highly shared sequence variants was judged likely to be a technical artifact of the sequencing pipeline. The study gave a list of under 200 TCR beta chains associated with cytomegalovirus.

The cohort consisted of fewer than 700 healthy bone marrow donors. Cohort members were all nominally healthy when sampled, although unrecorded immune exposures were likely present. The donor was CMV seropositive and belonged to the group of 250 to 300 seropositive cohort members. A peripheral blood sample was provided by each donor, and peripheral blood mononuclear cells were used for TCR beta sequencing. The Qiagen DNeasy Blood Extraction Kit was used to extract genomic DNA from the blood cell samples. The receptor's source is a man in his forties in good health and CMV-seropositive. The specimen was PBMCs.

CDR3 loop: CASSSQGVYTEAFF. The sequence in DNA is TGTGCCAGCAGCTCCCAGGGGGTGTACACTGAAGCTTTCTTT. The sequence links TRBV5-4 to TRBJ1-1; TRBD1 agrees with 7 junctional bases. Trimmed from V: 3 bases; trimmed from J: 3 bases; junction bases lacking a gene match: 5. The CDR3 goes from the cysteine to the phenylalanine over 14 residues. CDR3 DNA is the only sequence kept; it has 42 bases, read in frame from the first base. The germline V gene (reference sequence) supplies CDR1 SGHNT and CDR2 YYREEE.